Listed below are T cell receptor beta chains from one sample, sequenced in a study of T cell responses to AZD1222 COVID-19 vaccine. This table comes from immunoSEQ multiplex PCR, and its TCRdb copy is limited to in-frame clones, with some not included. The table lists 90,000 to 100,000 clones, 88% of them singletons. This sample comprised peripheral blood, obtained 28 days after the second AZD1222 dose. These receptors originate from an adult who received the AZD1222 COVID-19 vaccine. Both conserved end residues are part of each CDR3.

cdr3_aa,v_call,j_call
CASSPYTDTQYF,TRBV18,TRBJ2-3
CASSLRTASYEQYF,TRBV11-3,TRBJ2-7
CASSLSKDTGELFF,TRBV28,TRBJ2-2
CASSEPGAGGNTIYF,TRBV7-9,TRBJ1-3
CASSANRGISEKLFF,TRBV5-5,TRBJ1-4
CASSQGQVRDTQYF,TRBV5-1,TRBJ2-3
CASSIMGGLVNTEAFF,TRBV19,TRBJ1-1
CASSPTGGVNTEAFF,TRBV18,TRBJ1-1
CASSLGNRPHEQYF,TRBV7-9,TRBJ2-7
CASSYSRENIQYF,TRBV6-6,TRBJ2-4
CASSLAFSGGMDTQYF,TRBV5-1,TRBJ2-3
CASSTGISIGTEAFF,TRBV6-6,TRBJ1-1
CASRAGTNTEAFF,TRBV12-3/TRBV12-4,TRBJ1-1
CASSDYSSYEQYF,TRBV10-1,TRBJ2-7
CASSQGTGSGYTF,TRBV9,TRBJ1-2
CASSLRGQGSEQYF,TRBV5-1,TRBJ2-7
CASSLANSGDLRWKGYTF,TRBV7-9,TRBJ1-2
CASSELFSGGYTF,TRBV5-4,TRBJ1-2
CAWSVGRVHQPQHF,TRBV30,TRBJ1-5
CAWSGVGLYGYTF,TRBV30,TRBJ1-2
CASTRTIMGTGELFF,TRBV6-5,TRBJ2-2
CASSLVFRGQKSYTF,TRBV5-1,TRBJ1-2
CASSSHFTDTQYF,TRBV27,TRBJ2-3
CSVGKAGSYEQYF,TRBV29-1,TRBJ2-7
CASSYSKTYNEQFF,TRBV6-7,TRBJ2-1
CASSQGLMSYEQYF,TRBV3-1/TRBV3-2,TRBJ2-7
CATSRGRDSYNEQFF,TRBV15,TRBJ2-1
CASLEIAGGPGNEQFF,TRBV5-5,TRBJ2-1
CASSRGKHTNTEAFF,TRBV21-1,TRBJ1-1
CASSLGSGQGSYEQYF,TRBV7-9,TRBJ2-7
CAICERGEQPQHF,TRBV10-3,TRBJ1-5
CASSLWGNTEAFF,TRBV5-4,TRBJ1-1